These T cell receptor beta chains were read from a single sample in a study of graft-versus-host responses after intestinal transplantation. The repertoire was sequenced with immunoSEQ multiplex PCR; TCRdb's copy has only in-frame clones and lacks some. The sample consists of 75,000 to 100,000 clones, 80% to 95% of them appearing once. Which antigens these TCRs recognize remains unknown. The sequencing here drew on unstimulated CD4+ T cells sorted from spleen or lymph node cells, taken before intestinal transplant. Receptors were obtained from a human donor who received an intestinal transplant. Each CDR3 is given with its conserved first and last residue. A D gene is named only where the DNA matches it firmly.

D	V	J	CDR3	DNA
-	TRBV2	TRBJ1-4	CASLSWKGDEKLFF	TGTGCCAGTCTCTCGTGGAAGGGGGACGAAAAACTGTTTTTT
TRBD1	TRBV7-7	TRBJ2-5	CASSPGTGGETQYF	TGTGCCAGCAGCCCCGGGACAGGGGGGGAGACCCAGTACTTC
TRBD1	TRBV6-5	TRBJ2-7	CASSYLAGGDEQYF	TGTGCCAGCAGTTACTTGGCAGGGGGCGACGAGCAGTACTTC
-	TRBV6-1	TRBJ1-1	CASSPIGGIDTEAFF	TGTGCCAGCAGCCCAATTGGGGGGATCGACACTGAAGCTTTCTTT
TRBD1	TRBV5-4	TRBJ2-5	CASSSGTVVQETQYF	TGTGCCAGCAGCTCCGGGACAGTGGTTCAAGAGACCCAGTACTTC
TRBD2	TRBV6-1	TRBJ2-3	CASSELAGGPDTQYF	TGTGCCAGCAGTGAACTAGCGGGGGGGCCAGATACGCAGTATTTT
-	TRBV7-3	TRBJ1-1	CASSLTADSLEAFF	TGTGCCAGCAGCTTAACGGCGGACAGTCTTGAAGCTTTCTTT
TRBD2	TRBV2	TRBJ2-1	CASETSIYNEQFF	TGTGCCAGCGAGACTAGCATATACAATGAGCAGTTCTTC
TRBD2	TRBV5-4	TRBJ2-3	CASSSLLAVGTDTQYF	TGTGCCAGCAGCTCCCTTCTAGCGGTCGGGACAGATACGCAGTATTTT
-	TRBV19	TRBJ2-5	CASSIDRQETQYF	TGTGCCAGTAGTATTGACAGACAAGAGACCCAGTACTTC
TRBD1	TRBV6-1	TRBJ1-1	CASRPEGQAATEAFF	TGTGCCAGCAGGCCCGAAGGACAGGCGGCGACTGAAGCTTTCTTT
-	TRBV7-2	TRBJ1-3	CASSPNFSSGNTIYF	TGTGCCAGCAGCCCTAACTTTAGCTCTGGAAACACCATATATTTT
TRBD2	TRBV6-1	TRBJ2-1	CASKPTSGFYNEQFF	TGTGCCAGCAAGCCGACTAGCGGATTCTACAATGAGCAGTTCTTC